A single sample is the source of the 15 T cell receptor beta chains below, sequenced in a study of blood T cell repertoires in COVID-19. The data were produced by immunoSEQ multiplex PCR, yet TCRdb's version contains in-frame clones alone and is incomplete. The sample holds over 150,000 clones, around four fifths seen once. Sequences were obtained from peripheral blood. The receptors derive from a woman older than 75 with acute or convalescent COVID-19.

V is TRBV9 and J is TRBJ2-5; 8 nucleotides align to TRBD1. J lost 4 bases, V lost 4 bases, and 3 bases had no gene match. This CDR3 comprises 13 residues. Germline values: CDR1 SGDLS, CDR2 YYNGEE. CDR3 sequence: CASSLGQGETQYF. The CDR3 bases are TGTGCCAGCAGCCTCGGACAGGGAGAGACCCAGTACTTC. The whole variable domain, filled in from reference TRBV9 and TRBJ2-5, reads DSGVTQTPKHLITATGQRVTLRCSPRSGDLSVYWYQQSLDQGLQFLIQYYNGEERAKGNILERFSAQQFPDLHSELNLSSLELGDSALYFCASSLGQGETQYFGPGTRLLVL.

This chain uses TRBV29-1 with TRBJ2-5; 10 positions agree with TRBD2. Germline V gene sequence: CDR1 SQVTM, CDR2 ANQGSEA. Losses at the gene ends were 1 base for V and 0 bases for J; bases not matched to a gene: 11. The CDR3 is 18 amino acids. The chain's CDR3 is CSVEGRTSGVEYQETQYF. For the CDR3, the DNA is TGCAGCGTTGAAGGACGGACTAGCGGAGTTGAATACCAAGAGACCCAGTACTTC.

V gene TRBV9 combines with J gene TRBJ2-1; 13 nucleotides agree with TRBD2. Germline V gene data show CDR1 as SGDLS and CDR2 as YYNGEE. The trim removed 2 bases at V and 8 bases at J, leaving 7 bases unmatched. This CDR3 comprises 16 residues. DNA of the CDR3: TGTGCCAGCAGCGTCGGGACTAGCGGGATCCCCTATGAGCAGTTCTTC. This translates into CASSVGTSGIPYEQFF.

The chain couples TRBV6-5 to TRBJ2-7; perhaps TRBD1 as D (5 bases). The V and J ends lost 5 bases and 6 bases respectively, with 17 bases between them. This CDR3 is built from 14 residues. Germline V CDR1 and CDR2: MNHEY, SVGAGI. CDR3 amino acids: CASSPWGRAGEQYF. The CDR3, as DNA: TGTGCCAGCAGTCCCTGGGGCAGGGCCGGCGAGCAGTACTTC.

This chain joins TRBV5-6 and TRBJ2-3, with D perhaps TRBD2 (5 bases). This CDR3 comprises 14 residues. The V end was cut by 1 base, the J end by 6 bases, with 12 bases between. Germline loops: CDR1 SGHDT, CDR2 YYEEEE. CDR3 in amino acids: CASSLLRGSDTQYF. The CDR3 coding sequence is TGTGCCAGCAGCTTGCTTCGGGGATCGGATACGCAGTATTTT.

The gene calls are TRBV19 and TRBJ2-5, with D possibly matching TRBD1 (7 bases). Per germline, CDR1 LNHDA and CDR2 SQIVND (reference sequence). The CDR3 spans 11 residues. CDR3 protein: CAAGQGGTQYF. DNA of the CDR3: TGTGCAGCCGGCCAGGGGGGGACCCAGTACTTC.

The rearrangement uses TRBV27 and TRBJ1-2; 7 positions agree with TRBD1. V was pared by 2 bases and J by 4 bases, with 4 bases of the junction left unmatched. This CDR3 has 14 amino acids. CDR1 is MNHEY and CDR2 is SMNVEV in the germline V gene (reference sequence). The CDR3 coding sequence is TGTGCCAGCAGTTTAGGGACAGCCCCCTATGGCTACACCTTC. As protein: CASSLGTAPYGYTF.

The V and J genes are TRBV6-2 or TRBV6-3 and TRBJ2-2; TRBD1 agrees at 8 bases. The CDR3 sequence is 15 residues long. CDR1 and CDR2 (germline): MNHEY, SVGEGT. Losses at the gene ends were 4 bases for V and 3 bases for J; bases not matched to a gene: 4. The CDR3 loop reads CASSSTGGYTGELFF. The CDR3 DNA is TGTGCCAGCAGTTCAACAGGGGGGTACACCGGGGAGCTGTTTTTT.

The chain recombines TRBV2 with TRBJ2-2; tentatively, D is TRBD2 (6 bases). With 5 bases removed from V and 2 bases from J, the gap between germline ends came to 9 bases. The germline gives CDR1 SNHLY, CDR2 FYNNEI. The CDR3 totals 14 residues. For the CDR3, the DNA is TGTGCCAGCAGTCGGGGGATTAACACCGGGGAGCTGTTTTTT. Residues: CASSRGINTGELFF.

As DNA, the CDR3 is TGTGCCAGCAGCGAAACACCTGGAAACACCATATATTTT. This gives the protein CASSETPGNTIYF. V is TRBV9 and J is TRBJ1-3; D unresolved. V was cut by 3 bases and J by 2 bases, with 6 bases left in between. The CDR3 runs to 13 residues. Germline values: CDR1 SGDLS, CDR2 YYNGEE.

The V gene is TRBV7-2, the J gene TRBJ2-5; D may be TRBD1 (5 bases). The germline V and J ends were trimmed by 0 bases and 4 bases, with 6 bases remaining between them. This CDR3 comprises 13 residues. Germline CDR1 and CDR2: SGHTA and FQGNSA. CDR3: CASSLARVETQYF. In DNA, the CDR3 is TGTGCCAGCAGCTTAGCCAGGGTAGAGACCCAGTACTTC.

DNA of the CDR3: TGTGCCTGGAGTGAGGATCGACCGACTTGGGACCAAGAGACCCAGTACTTC. Translating gives CAWSEDRPTWDQETQYF. This chain joins TRBV30 and TRBJ2-5, with unresolved D. Looked up from germline, CDR1 is GTSNPN and CDR2 is SVGIG (reference sequence). The length of the CDR3 is 17 residues. Trimming removed 1 base from V and 0 bases from J, with 18 bases in between.

V gene TRBV7-9 combines with J gene TRBJ2-5; TRBD2 might be the D (6 bases). This CDR3 region has 15 residues. The germline CDR1 and CDR2 sequences are SEHNR and FQNEAQ (reference sequence). Deletions cut 5 bases from V and 0 bases from J, with 13 bases between. The CDR3, as DNA: TGTGCCAGCAGCCCGGGGGACGCGAACCAAGAGACCCAGTACTTC. Protein product: CASSPGDANQETQYF.

The chain uses TRBV29-1 and TRBJ1-1, with a possible D match to TRBD1 (6 bases). Trimming shortened V by 4 bases and J by 2 bases, and 20 bases separated the two germline ends. Germline assignment: CDR1 SQVTM and CDR2 ANQGSEA. This CDR3 has 16 amino acids. CDR3 DNA: TGCAGCGTTGCCGTGGGGGGGGCAGGAGGTAACACTGAAGCTTTCTTT. It codes for CSVAVGGAGGNTEAFF.

The V and J genes are TRBV29-1 and TRBJ2-3, with TRBD1 matching 9 bases. V lost 7 bases and J lost 1; bases outside the gene matches: 6. The CDR3 has 14 residues. In germline, CDR1 is SQVTM, CDR2 ANQGSEA. This CDR3 reads CSAHRGLGTDTQYF. The CDR3 nucleotides are TGCAGCGCCCACAGGGGGCTAGGCACAGATACGCAGTATTTT.